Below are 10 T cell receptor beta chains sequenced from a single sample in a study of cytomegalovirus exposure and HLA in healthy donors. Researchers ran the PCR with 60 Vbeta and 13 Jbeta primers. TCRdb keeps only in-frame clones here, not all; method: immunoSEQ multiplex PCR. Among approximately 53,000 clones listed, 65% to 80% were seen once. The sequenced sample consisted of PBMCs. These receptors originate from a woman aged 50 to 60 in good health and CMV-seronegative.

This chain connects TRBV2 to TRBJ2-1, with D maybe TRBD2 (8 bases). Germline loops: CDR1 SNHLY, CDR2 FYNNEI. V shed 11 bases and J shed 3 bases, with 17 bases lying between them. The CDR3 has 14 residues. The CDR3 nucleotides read TGTGCCTCAGGGGGGAGCGGGGGCTACAATGAGCAGTTCTTC. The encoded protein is CASGGSGGYNEQFF.

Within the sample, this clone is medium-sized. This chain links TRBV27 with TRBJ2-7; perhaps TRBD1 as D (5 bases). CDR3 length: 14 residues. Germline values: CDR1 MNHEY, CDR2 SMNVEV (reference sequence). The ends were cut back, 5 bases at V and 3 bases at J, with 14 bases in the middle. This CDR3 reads CASSITGANYEQYF. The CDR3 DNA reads TGTGCCAGCAGTATCACAGGAGCCAACTACGAGCAGTACTTC.

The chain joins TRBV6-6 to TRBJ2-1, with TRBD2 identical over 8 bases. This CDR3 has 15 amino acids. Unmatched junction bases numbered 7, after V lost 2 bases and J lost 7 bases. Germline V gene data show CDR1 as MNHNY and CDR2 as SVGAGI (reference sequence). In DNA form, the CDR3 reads TGTGCCAGCAGTTACACCCAGGGCGGGAGGAATGAGCAGTTCTTC. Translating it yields CASSYTQGGRNEQFF.

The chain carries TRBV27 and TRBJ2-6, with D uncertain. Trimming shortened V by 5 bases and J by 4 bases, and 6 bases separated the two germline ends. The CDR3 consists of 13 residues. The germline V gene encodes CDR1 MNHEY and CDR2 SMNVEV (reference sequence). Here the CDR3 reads CASSHSGANVLTF. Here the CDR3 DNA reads TGTGCCAGCAGTCACAGCGGGGCCAACGTCCTGACTTTC.

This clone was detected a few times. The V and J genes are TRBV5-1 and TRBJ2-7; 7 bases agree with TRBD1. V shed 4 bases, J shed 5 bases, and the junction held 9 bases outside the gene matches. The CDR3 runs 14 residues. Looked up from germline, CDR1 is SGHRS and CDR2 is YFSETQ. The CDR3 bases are TGCGCCAGCAGCCCCGGACAGGCGCTTAACGAGCAGTACTTC. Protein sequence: CASSPGQALNEQYF. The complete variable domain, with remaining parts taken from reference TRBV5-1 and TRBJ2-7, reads KAGVTQTPRYLIKTRGQQVTLSCSPISGHRSVSWYQQTPGQGLQFLFEYFSETQRNKGNFPGRFSGRQFSNSRSEMNVSTLELGDSALYLCASSPGQALNEQYFGPGTRLTVT.

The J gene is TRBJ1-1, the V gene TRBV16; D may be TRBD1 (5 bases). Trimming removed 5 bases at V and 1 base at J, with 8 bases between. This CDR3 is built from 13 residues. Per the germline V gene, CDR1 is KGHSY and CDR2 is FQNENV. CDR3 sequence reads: CASSKQENTEAFF. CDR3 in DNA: TGTGCCAGCAGCAAACAGGAGAACACTGAAGCTTTCTTT. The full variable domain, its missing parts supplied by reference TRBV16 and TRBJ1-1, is GEEVAQTPKHLVRGEGQKAKLYCAPIKGHSYVFWYQQVLKNEFKFLISFQNENVFDETGMPKERFSAKCLPNSPCSLEIQATKLEDSAVYFCASSKQENTEAFFGQGTRLTVV.

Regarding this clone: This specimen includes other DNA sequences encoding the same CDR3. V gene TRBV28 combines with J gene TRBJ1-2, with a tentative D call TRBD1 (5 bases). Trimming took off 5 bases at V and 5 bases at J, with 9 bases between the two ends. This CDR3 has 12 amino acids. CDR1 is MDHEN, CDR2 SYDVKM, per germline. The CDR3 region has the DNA TGTGCCAGCAGTCTCAGGGATTATGGCTACACCTTC. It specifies CASSLRDYGYTF.

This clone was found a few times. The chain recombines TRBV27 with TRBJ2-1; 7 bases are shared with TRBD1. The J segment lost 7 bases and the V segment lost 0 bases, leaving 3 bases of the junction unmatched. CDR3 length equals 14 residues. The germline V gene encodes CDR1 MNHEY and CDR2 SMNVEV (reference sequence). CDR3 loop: CASSLSGQVNEQFF. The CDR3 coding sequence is TGTGCCAGCAGTTTATCTGGACAGGTTAATGAGCAGTTCTTC.

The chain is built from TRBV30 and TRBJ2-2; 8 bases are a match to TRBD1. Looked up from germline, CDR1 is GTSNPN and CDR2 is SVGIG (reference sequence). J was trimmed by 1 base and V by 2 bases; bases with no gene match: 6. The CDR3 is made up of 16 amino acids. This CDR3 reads CAWSWGTGENTGELFF. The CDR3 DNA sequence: TGTGCCTGGAGTTGGGGGACAGGAGAGAACACCGGGGAGCTGTTTTTT.

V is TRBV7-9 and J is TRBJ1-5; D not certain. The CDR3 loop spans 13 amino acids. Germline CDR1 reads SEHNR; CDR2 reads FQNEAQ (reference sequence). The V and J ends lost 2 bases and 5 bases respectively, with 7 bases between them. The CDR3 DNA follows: TGTGCCAGCAGCTTATCCCCCGATCAGCCCCAGCATTTT. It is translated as CASSLSPDQPQHF.